Listed here are 30 T cell receptor beta chains from one sample, sequenced in a study of response to subunit inactivated influenza vaccine. A single record per CDR3 protein comes from TCRdb applying MiXCR to the RT-PCR reads. This table holds a few hundred thousand distinct CDR3 sequences, around 13% found once. Specimen: PBMCs from blood, collected about 12 days after vaccination. These receptors originate from a man aged 50 or older who received an inactivated influenza vaccine.

The chain uses TRBV9 and TRBJ2-4, with D maybe TRBD1 (5 bases). There are 20 residues in the CDR3. Trimming shortened V by 1 base and J by 0 bases, and 23 bases separated the two germline ends. Germline V gene lookup returns CDR1 SGDLS and CDR2 YYNGEE. CDR3 residues: CASSVNPQGHPSLAKNIQYF. CDR3 sequence (DNA): TGTGCCAGCAGCGTAAACCCCCAGGGTCACCCTTCCCTAGCCAAAAACATTCAGTACTTC.

There are a few counts of this clonotype. J is TRBJ1-5 and V is TRBV4-2; no clear D gene. This CDR3 contains 13 residues. Germline V gene data show CDR1 as LGHNA and CDR2 as YNFKEQ. Trimming removed 0 bases at V and 5 bases at J, with 5 bases between. In nucleotides, the CDR3 is TGTGCCAGCAGCCAAGAGTCGTATCAGCCCCAGCATTTT. Its translation is CASSQESYQPQHF.

The V gene is TRBV10-3, the J gene TRBJ2-1, with 8 bases matching TRBD2. The CDR3 is made up of 14 amino acids. Germline V gene data show CDR1 as ENHRY and CDR2 as SYGVKD. V lost 2 bases to trimming and J lost 7 bases; unmatched junction nucleotides: 4. CDR3 DNA: TGTGCCATCAGTGAGCGGGAGGGCCGTAATGAGCAGTTCTTC. Protein: CAISEREGRNEQFF.

This clonotype was seen a handful of times. The V call is TRBV11-2, the J call TRBJ2-4; D call uncertain. The CDR3 runs to 13 residues. Germline V gives CDR1 SGHAT, CDR2 FQNNGV. Trimming stripped 5 bases from V and 6 bases from J, with 11 bases between. CDR3 region: CASSDNLRNIQYF. CDR3 in DNA: TGTGCCAGCAGCGACAACCTACGAAACATTCAGTACTTC.

Turning to this clonotype: Being one base from a much bigger clone, this may be a read error. The chain couples TRBV11-2 to TRBJ2-3; D may be TRBD1 (6 bases). The CDR3 runs 17 residues. V lost 3 bases, J lost 6 bases, and 22 bases lay in between. The V gene's germline CDR1 is SGHAT and CDR2 FQNNGV. CDR3 sequence (DNA): TGTGCCAGCAGCTTGTATTCTCTCTCAGGGGCCTTTGATACGCAGTATTTT. Its translation: CASSLYSLSGAFDTQYF. The full variable domain, in which reference TRBV11-2 and TRBJ2-3 provide the parts outside the CDR3, is EAGVAQSPRYKIIEKRQSVAFWCNPISGHATLYWYQQILGQGPKLLIQFQNNGVVDDSQLPKDRFSAERLKGVDSTLKIQPAKLEDSAVYLCASSLYSLSGAFDTQYFGPGTRLTVL.

This clonotype has only a few counts. V and J are TRBV4-2 and TRBJ2-2; D is undetermined. Per germline, CDR1 LGHNA and CDR2 YNFKEQ. Trimming shortened V by 0 bases and J by 5 bases, and 7 bases separated the two germline ends. CDR3 length equals 14 residues. CDR3 sequence reads: CASSQEGNTGELFF. The CDR3 DNA reads as TGTGCCAGCAGCCAAGAGGGCAATACCGGGGAGCTGTTTTTT.

The chain uses TRBV7-2 and TRBJ2-3, with D uncertain. The germline CDR1 and CDR2 sequences are SGHTA and FQGNSA. V was cut by 8 bases and J by 8 bases, with 14 bases left in between. CDR3 size: 12 residues. CDR3 amino acids: CASGTWSITQYF. In DNA form, the CDR3 reads TGTGCCAGCGGAACGTGGTCCATTACGCAGTATTTT.

V usage is TRBV25-1 and J usage is TRBJ2-3, with 10 bases identical to TRBD2. The CDR3 is 15 residues long. Germline V gene lookup returns CDR1 MGHDK and CDR2 SYGVNS. V was pared by 5 bases and J by 2 bases, with 4 bases of the junction left unmatched. CDR3 protein: CASSPSGGATDTQYF. The CDR3 DNA reads as TGTGCCAGCAGTCCCAGCGGGGGGGCCACAGATACGCAGTATTTT.

This clonotype was counted between two and nine times. The chain links TRBV7-9 to TRBJ2-3; D remains unclear. This CDR3 contains 13 residues. Germline V gene lookup returns CDR1 SEHNR and CDR2 FQNEAQ (reference sequence). Trimming pared 2 bases from V and 8 bases from J, leaving 11 bases between. CDR3 bases: TGTGCCAGCAGCTTACGGGCTCTGGCTACGCAGTATTTT. It is translated as CASSLRALATQYF.

The V call is TRBV10-3, the J call TRBJ1-3; D is uncertain. The CDR3 contains 16 residues. Trimming took off 0 bases at V and 0 bases at J, with 9 bases between the two ends. The germline CDR1 and CDR2 sequences are ENHRY and SYGVKD. The CDR3 bases are TGTGCCATCAGTGAGTCGACGGGTGGCTCTGGAAACACCATATATTTT. This translates into CAISESTGGSGNTIYF.

This clonotype was detected many times. The rearrangement uses TRBV28 and TRBJ2-3; a weak D match, TRBD2 (5 bases). This CDR3 comprises 14 residues. V gave up 3 bases and J gave up 0 bases, with 7 bases separating them. CDR1 and CDR2 (germline): MDHEN, SYDVKM. The CDR3 here is CASSFDYSTDTQYF. CDR3 sequence (DNA): TGTGCCAGCAGTTTTGACTACAGCACAGATACGCAGTATTTT. Supplemented by reference TRBV28 and TRBJ2-3, the full variable domain reads DVKVTQSSRYLVKRTGEKVFLECVQDMDHENMFWYRQDPGLGLRLIYFSYDVKMKEKGDIPEGYSVSREKKERFSLILESASTNQTSMYLCASSFDYSTDTQYFGPGTRLTVL.

This clonotype has just a few counts. The V gene is TRBV6-1, the J gene TRBJ1-5; D gene ambiguous. The CDR3 is 13 amino acids. Germline CDR1 reads MNHNS; CDR2 reads SASEGT. Trimming cost V 8 bases and J 0 bases, with 8 bases left between them. CDR3 residues: CASGRSSNQPQHF. The CDR3 DNA sequence: TGTGCCAGCGGGAGAAGTAGCAATCAGCCCCAGCATTTT.

The chain combines TRBV15 with TRBJ1-6; D call uncertain. Trimming pared 0 bases from V and 13 bases from J, leaving 10 bases between. Germline V gene lookup returns CDR1 LNHNV and CDR2 YYDKDF (reference sequence). The CDR3 has 13 residues. The CDR3 DNA follows: TGTGCCACCAGCAGAGATCGAACCCCGCCCCTCCACTTT. This encodes CATSRDRTPPLHF.

This clonotype was found a few times. DNA for the CDR3: TGTGCCAGCAGTCATAGGACAGGTTTTTCCACCGGGGAGCTGTTTTTT. Its protein is CASSHRTGFSTGELFF. The chain couples TRBV11-2 to TRBJ2-2, with 7 bases identical to TRBD1. The CDR3 extends over 16 amino acids. The germline gives CDR1 SGHAT, CDR2 FQNNGV. After removal of 6 bases from V and 4 bases from J, the junction contained 11 bases not matched to a gene.

This clonotype was counted only a few times. The V and J genes are TRBV10-3 and TRBJ2-3, with D possibly being TRBD2 (6 bases). Looked up from germline, CDR1 is ENHRY and CDR2 is SYGVKD. V lost 7 bases to trimming and J lost 4 bases, with 9 bases between them. CDR3 size: 12 residues. CDR3 in DNA: TGTGCCATCATGGGCGGGGCAGATACGCAGTATTTT. Its translation: CAIMGGADTQYF.

The J gene is TRBJ1-3, the V gene TRBV5-1; tentatively, D is TRBD1 (5 bases). The CDR3 covers 14 residues. Trimming took 8 bases from V and 2 from J, leaving 14 bases between them. Germline CDR1 and CDR2: SGHRS and YFSETQ. DNA of the CDR3: TGCGCCAGTTTTTCCGGGACCACTGGAAACACCATATATTTT. Amino acids: CASFSGTTGNTIYF.

In this sample, this clonotype turned up many times. The V and J genes are TRBV6-1 and TRBJ1-6, with D perhaps TRBD1 (5 bases). Germline values: CDR1 MNHNS, CDR2 SASEGT. CDR3 length: 14 residues. The V gene lost 9 bases and the J gene lost 5 bases, with 14 bases spanning the gap. CDR3 sequence reads: CASAGGSNNSPLHF. The CDR3 DNA reads TGTGCCAGTGCCGGGGGATCTAATAATTCACCCCTCCACTTT.

This clonotype was seen only a few times. V and J are TRBV5-1 and TRBJ1-1; D may be TRBD1 (5 bases). Germline-derived CDR1 and CDR2 are SGHRS and YFSETQ. Trimming took 0 bases from V and 10 from J, leaving 10 bases between them. The CDR3 extends over 12 amino acids. The DNA of the CDR3 is TGCGCCAGCAGCTTGGGTTGGGGGACAGCTTTCTTT. It translates to CASSLGWGTAFF.

This clonotype showed up many times. CDR3 DNA: TGTGCCAGCAGCTCTGGGACTAGCGGGGGGGGAGAGGATACGCAGTATTTT. The encoded protein is CASSSGTSGGGEDTQYF. V is TRBV7-8 and J is TRBJ2-3; 16 bases agree with TRBD2. V was pared by 4 bases and J by 6 bases, with 7 bases of the junction left unmatched. Germline loops: CDR1 SGHVS, CDR2 FQNEAQ. The CDR3 covers 17 residues.

This clonotype appeared many times. The rearrangement joins TRBV7-9 to TRBJ2-1; 7 bases align to TRBD2. V trimming: 3 bases; J trimming: 4 bases; junction bases outside the gene matches: 6. This CDR3 has 15 amino acids. Germline V lookup: CDR1 SEHNR, CDR2 FQNEAQ (reference sequence). The CDR3 spells CASSFVASGYNEQFF. The CDR3 DNA reads as TGTGCCAGCAGCTTTGTGGCTAGCGGATACAATGAGCAGTTCTTC.

This clonotype has a count of ten or more. The chain employs TRBV5-1 and TRBJ2-3; the D is unclear. This CDR3 region has 14 residues. Trimming took 5 bases from V and 0 from J, leaving 10 bases between them. The germline gives CDR1 SGHRS, CDR2 YFSETQ. CDR3 DNA sequence: TGCGCCAGCAGGGCGCAACCTAGCACAGATACGCAGTATTTT. Protein sequence: CASRAQPSTDTQYF.

V and J are TRBV5-1 and TRBJ2-3; 8 nucleotides align to TRBD2. Losses at the gene ends were 1 base for V and 4 bases for J; bases not matched to a gene: 8. The length of the CDR3 is 16 residues. Looked up from germline, CDR1 is SGHRS and CDR2 is YFSETQ. Written as DNA, the CDR3 is TGCGCCAGCAGCTTGAGAACAGCGGGAGAGCCAGATACGCAGTATTTT. Protein sequence: CASSLRTAGEPDTQYF.

V gene TRBV14 combines with J gene TRBJ2-7, with no clear D. The CDR3 contains 13 residues. Looked up from germline, CDR1 is SGHDN and CDR2 is FVKESK. Trimming left V 5 bases short and J 2 bases short, with 10 bases between. CDR3 bases: TGTGCCAGCAGCATAAATGGCCCCTACGAGCAGTACTTC. As protein: CASSINGPYEQYF.

The chain couples TRBV11-2 to TRBJ2-1, with D possibly matching TRBD2 (6 bases). Trimming took off 5 bases at V and 4 bases at J, with 18 bases between the two ends. CDR1 and CDR2 from the germline V gene are SGHAT and FQNNGV. The CDR3 is 16 residues long. CDR3: CASSIAWRGGYNEQFF. The CDR3 nucleotides are TGTGCCAGCAGCATAGCATGGCGGGGTGGATACAATGAGCAGTTCTTC.

The chain has TRBV7-9 and TRBJ2-7; 7 positions match TRBD2. The V gene's germline CDR1 is SEHNR and CDR2 FQNEAQ (reference sequence). V lost 5 bases and J lost 0; bases outside the gene matches: 1. The CDR3 totals 13 residues. The CDR3 DNA reads as TGTGCCAGCAGCGCTAGCGGCTCCTACGAGCAGTACTTC. Translated, it gives CASSASGSYEQYF.

This clonotype was counted a few times. The gene calls are TRBV7-9 and TRBJ1-2; D may be TRBD1 (6 bases). Germline V gene data show CDR1 as SEHNR and CDR2 as FQNEAQ (reference sequence). The CDR3 spans 13 residues. Trimming shortened V by 2 bases and J by 7 bases, and 11 bases separated the two germline ends. As DNA, the CDR3 is TGTGCCAGCAGCTTATCACAGGGAGGTGGCTACACCTTC. Encoded protein: CASSLSQGGGYTF.

This clonotype was detected a few times. The V call is TRBV19, the J call TRBJ2-1, with 13 bases that match TRBD2. Trimming at V came to 8 bases and at J to 6 bases, leaving 7 bases not matched to a gene. This CDR3 comprises 15 residues. Germline lookup yields CDR1 LNHDA and CDR2 SQIVND (reference sequence). In nucleotides, the CDR3 is TGTGCCAGTTCTCCACTAGCGGGGGGGCCCAATGAGCAGTTCTTC. Translating it yields CASSPLAGGPNEQFF.

The chain recombines TRBV10-3 with TRBJ1-3; D is perhaps TRBD1 (5 bases). Germline assignment: CDR1 ENHRY and CDR2 SYGVKD. Trimming took 6 bases from V and 0 from J, leaving 6 bases between them. The length of the CDR3 is 13 residues. CDR3 nucleotides: TGTGCCATCAGGGGGGACTCTGGAAACACCATATATTTT. It encodes CAIRGDSGNTIYF.

This clonotype appeared a few times. The chain links TRBV29-1 to TRBJ2-7; weak D call: TRBD2 (6 bases). Germline-derived CDR1 and CDR2 are SQVTM and ANQGSEA. The length of the CDR3 is 14 residues. Trimming took off 7 bases at V and 2 bases at J, with 18 bases between the two ends. The chain's CDR3 is CSAGGLAQTYEQYF. CDR3 in DNA: TGCAGCGCCGGAGGCCTAGCGCAAACCTACGAGCAGTACTTC.

This clonotype has more than one count but fewer than ten. The chain links TRBV5-1 to TRBJ1-1, with TRBD1 matching over 7 bases. Germline V CDR1 and CDR2: SGHRS, YFSETQ. The CDR3 has 15 residues. Trimming cost V 2 bases and J 1 base; bases outside gene matches: 5. The chain's CDR3 is CASSLQTGRNTEAFF. The CDR3 coding sequence is TGCGCCAGCAGCTTACAGACAGGGAGGAACACTGAAGCTTTCTTT.